The 21 T cell receptor beta chains reported below all come from one sample, sequenced in a study of blood T cell repertoires in COVID-19. Assay used: immunoSEQ multiplex PCR; TCRdb lists only in-frame clones, some missing. The sample holds 300,000 or so clones; 80% to 90% are singletons and the top ten take less than 1.6%. Sequenced material: peripheral blood. Every receptor here comes from a woman in her thirties or forties who had recovered from COVID-19.

J is TRBJ2-7 and V is TRBV19, with D possibly matching TRBD1 (5 bases). From germline, CDR1 is LNHDA and CDR2 SQIVND (reference sequence). Trimming left V 5 bases short and J 3 bases short, with 17 bases between. This CDR3 is built from 15 residues. The CDR3 DNA is TGTGCCAGTAGTTTGCGTCCAGGGCTGGTCTACGAGCAGTACTTC. Translating gives CASSLRPGLVYEQYF.

This clone was counted a single time. V and J are TRBV12-5 and TRBJ2-7, with a possible D match to TRBD1 (5 bases). With 4 bases removed from V and 1 base from J, the gap between germline ends came to 14 bases. CDR3 length equals 15 residues. CDR1 and CDR2 (germline): LGHNT, FRNRAP. In DNA, the CDR3 is TGTGCTAGTGGTTCCCAGGGTTGGGGTTCCTACGAGCAGTACTTC. As protein: CASGSQGWGSYEQYF.

The chain recombines TRBV2 with TRBJ1-2; maybe TRBD1 (5 bases). Germline V gene data show CDR1 as SNHLY and CDR2 as FYNNEI. The CDR3 sequence is 14 residues long. V shed 9 bases and J shed 2 bases, with 16 bases lying between them. The CDR3 loop reads CASETAGFNYGYTF. CDR3 DNA: TGTGCCAGTGAAACGGCAGGGTTCAACTATGGCTACACCTTC.

This clone was detected once. The J gene is TRBJ1-3, the V gene TRBV6-5, with TRBD1 as a possible D gene (5 bases). There are 16 residues in the CDR3. Trimming pared 2 bases from V and 1 base from J, leaving 12 bases between. Germline assignment: CDR1 MNHEY and CDR2 SVGAGI. The CDR3 coding sequence is TGTGCCAGCAGTTACACTGGGGGAGGGTCTGGAAACACCATATATTTT. It codes for CASSYTGGGSGNTIYF.

The gene calls are TRBV7-5 and TRBJ2-5; the table calls TRBD2, which could not be checked here. TRBV7-5 is an annotated pseudogene. The CDR3 is 18 residues long. CDR3 loop: CARSSPPPAGPIQETQYF. The CDR3 DNA follows: TGTGCCAGAAGCTCCCCACCGCCCGCGGGGCCTATACAAGAGACCCAGTACTTC.

The chain links TRBV4-1 to TRBJ2-7, with 10 positions matching TRBD1. The CDR3 covers 16 residues. After removal of 4 bases from V and 6 bases from J, the junction contained 12 bases not matched to a gene. From germline, CDR1 is MGHRA and CDR2 YSYEKL. The DNA for the CDR3 is TGCGCCAGCAGCCCGATCGACAGGGGGCGAGGAATCGAGCAGTACTTC. Protein product: CASSPIDRGRGIEQYF.

The chain links TRBV2 to TRBJ2-1, with D perhaps TRBD2 (6 bases). Germline V gene sequence: CDR1 SNHLY, CDR2 FYNNEI. The CDR3 consists of 12 residues. V lost 10 bases and J 1 base, leaving 8 bases between the germline ends. DNA of the CDR3: TGTGCCACCGGGACTTCCTACAATGAGCAGTTCTTC. As protein: CATGTSYNEQFF. The complete variable domain, with remaining parts taken from reference TRBV2 and TRBJ2-1, reads EPEVTQTPSHQVTQMGQEVILRCVPISNHLYFYWYRQILGQKVEFLVSFYNNEISEKSEIFDDQFSVERPDGSNFTLKIRSTKLEDSAMYFCATGTSYNEQFFGPGTRLTVL.

The chain recombines TRBV2 with TRBJ1-2; D call uncertain. The germline V and J ends were trimmed by 4 bases and 0 bases, with 6 bases remaining between them. The length of the CDR3 is 13 residues. In germline, CDR1 is SNHLY, CDR2 FYNNEI. Written as DNA, the CDR3 is TGTGCCAGCAGTGCGGGGACTAACTATGGCTACACCTTC. It translates to CASSAGTNYGYTF.

The rearrangement uses TRBV6-2 or TRBV6-3 and TRBJ1-2; no definite D call. Per the germline V gene, CDR1 is MNHEY and CDR2 is SVGEGT. This CDR3 contains 14 residues. V shed 2 bases and J shed 5 bases, with 12 bases lying between them. The CDR3 here is CASSYGPLEYGYTF. CDR3 nucleotides: TGTGCCAGCAGTTACGGTCCGCTGGAGTATGGCTACACCTTC.

A remark on this clone: At one boundary the junction diverges from the germline segment, which might be a read error. The chain is built from TRBV6-2 or TRBV6-3 and TRBJ1-5; maybe TRBD1 (5 bases). Germline V lookup: CDR1 MNHEY, CDR2 SVGEGT. The CDR3 runs 16 residues. CDR3 amino acids: CASSYSSLGQGFPGMF. The CDR3 bases are TGTGCCAGCAGTTACTCAAGCCTAGGGCAGGGATTTCCCGGAATGTTT.

The DNA for the CDR3 is TGTGCCAGCAGTCCGTTAACCTACGGGAATGAAAAACTGTTTTTT. Amino acid sequence: CASSPLTYGNEKLFF. V is TRBV6-5 and J is TRBJ1-4; no clear D gene. Trimming removed 5 bases from V and 5 bases from J, with 15 bases in between. The germline gives CDR1 MNHEY, CDR2 SVGAGI. The CDR3 runs 15 residues.

This clone has a handful of counts. This chain links TRBV6-1 with TRBJ2-7; tentative D call: TRBD1 (6 bases). V was pared by 3 bases and J by 0 bases, with 12 bases between. CDR1 and CDR2 from the germline V gene are MNHNS and SASEGT. There are 15 residues in the CDR3. The CDR3 bases are TGTGCCAGCAGTGAGGGGACACCGAGCTCCTACGAGCAGTACTTC. Translating it yields CASSEGTPSSYEQYF.

The gene calls are TRBV11-2 and TRBJ2-4; D is perhaps TRBD1 (5 bases). The length of the CDR3 is 16 residues. Trimming cost V 3 bases and J 1 base, with 13 bases left between them. Germline V gene lookup returns CDR1 SGHAT and CDR2 FQNNGV. CDR3 DNA sequence: TGTGCCAGCAGCTTGAAAGGGGCCTTGGCCAAAAACATTCAGTACTTC. Amino acid sequence: CASSLKGALAKNIQYF.

This chain uses TRBV2 with TRBJ2-2; tentative D call: TRBD1 (6 bases). The CDR3 is 16 residues long. V dropped 3 bases and J dropped 0 bases, with 11 bases sitting between them. The germline CDR1 and CDR2 sequences are SNHLY and FYNNEI. This CDR3 is CASSEGWTANTGELFF. The CDR3 nucleotides are TGTGCCAGCAGTGAGGGGTGGACAGCGAACACCGGGGAGCTGTTTTTT.

The J gene is TRBJ2-5, the V gene TRBV5-1, with 13 bases aligning to TRBD2. The CDR3 consists of 16 residues. Germline V CDR1 and CDR2: SGHRS, YFSETQ. J was trimmed by 2 bases and V by 4 bases; bases with no gene match: 5. The CDR3 coding sequence is TGCGCCAGCAGCCAGGGACTAGCGGGGCATCAAGAGACCCAGTACTTC. Its protein is CASSQGLAGHQETQYF.

This chain uses TRBV7-2 with TRBJ1-2; D is unresolved. Germline V CDR1 and CDR2: SGHTA, FQGNSA. This CDR3 region has 14 residues. Trimming removed 1 base from V and 1 base from J, with 7 bases in between. The CDR3 nucleotides read TGTGCCAGCAGCTTAGTAGCGAGTAACTATGGCTACACCTTC. It codes for CASSLVASNYGYTF.

A word on this clone: Being one base from a much bigger clone, this may be a read error. Within the sample, other DNA sequences also encode this same CDR3. The J gene is TRBJ1-1, the V gene TRBV2; D is undetermined. The germline V gene has CDR1 SNHLY and CDR2 FYNNEI. The CDR3 is 13 amino acids. Trimming cost V 3 bases and J 2 bases, with 7 bases left between them. The CDR3 nucleotides read TGTGCCAGCAGTGATGAGGTAAACACTGAAGCTTTCTTT. Protein product: CASSDEVNTEAFF.

The chain recombines TRBV7-2 with TRBJ1-4; D is perhaps TRBD1 (5 bases). V lost 1 base to trimming and J lost 7 bases, with 16 bases between them. This CDR3 has 16 amino acids. Germline V gene lookup returns CDR1 SGHTA and CDR2 FQGNSA. The CDR3 nucleotides read TGTGCCAGCAGCTTAGTAGGGGCGCGCGGCGGTGAAAAACTGTTTTTT. It yields the protein CASSLVGARGGEKLFF. The full variable domain, completed using reference TRBV7-2 and TRBJ1-4, is GAGVSQSPSNKVTEKGKDVELRCDPISGHTALYWYRQSLGQGLEFLIYFQGNSAPDKSGLPSDRFSAERTGGSVSTLTIQRTQQEDSAVYLCASSLVGARGGEKLFFGSGTQLSVL.

The chain joins TRBV25-1 to TRBJ2-5; 8 bases line up with TRBD1. Germline assignment: CDR1 MGHDK and CDR2 SYGVNS. J lost 2 bases, V lost 6 bases, and 5 bases had no gene match. This CDR3 region has 14 residues. The CDR3 DNA reads as TGTGCCAGCAGAGACAGGGGCGCGCAAGAGACCCAGTACTTC. Encoded protein: CASRDRGAQETQYF.

This clone was seen a single time. CDR3 bases: TGTGCCGCTGAAGACAGAGACACAGATACGCAGTATTTT. This encodes CAAEDRDTDTQYF. The chain couples TRBV24-1 to TRBJ2-3, with D possibly being TRBD1 (5 bases). The germline V and J ends were trimmed by 12 bases and 2 bases, with 14 bases remaining between them. This CDR3 comprises 13 residues. Germline V gene data show CDR1 as KGHDR and CDR2 as SFDVKD.

V and J are TRBV7-9 and TRBJ1-2, with TRBD1 matching over 11 bases. The CDR3 extends over 13 amino acids. Germline V gene data show CDR1 as SEHNR and CDR2 as FQNEAQ (reference sequence). V gave up 6 bases and J gave up 7 bases; unmatched junction bases: 4. For the CDR3, the DNA is TGTGCCAGCAGAGGACAGGGGGCGGCTGGCTACACCTTC. This translates into CASRGQGAAGYTF.